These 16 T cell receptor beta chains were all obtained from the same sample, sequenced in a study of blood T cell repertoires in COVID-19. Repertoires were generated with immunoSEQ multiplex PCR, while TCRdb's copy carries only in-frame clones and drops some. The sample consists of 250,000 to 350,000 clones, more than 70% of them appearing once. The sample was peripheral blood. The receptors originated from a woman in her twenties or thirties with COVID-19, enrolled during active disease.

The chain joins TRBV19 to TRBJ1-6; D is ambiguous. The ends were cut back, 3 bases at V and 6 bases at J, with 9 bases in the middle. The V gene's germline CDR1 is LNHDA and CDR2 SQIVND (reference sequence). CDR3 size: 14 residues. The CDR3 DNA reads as TGTGCCAGTAGTATGAGGGAACCTAATTCACCCCTCCACTTT. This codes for CASSMREPNSPLHF.

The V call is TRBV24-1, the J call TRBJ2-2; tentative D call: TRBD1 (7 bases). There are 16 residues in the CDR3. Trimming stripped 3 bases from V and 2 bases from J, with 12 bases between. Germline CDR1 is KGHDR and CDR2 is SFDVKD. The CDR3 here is CATSDPGGTNTGELFF. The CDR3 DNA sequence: TGTGCCACCAGTGATCCAGGGGGGACCAACACCGGGGAGCTGTTTTTT.

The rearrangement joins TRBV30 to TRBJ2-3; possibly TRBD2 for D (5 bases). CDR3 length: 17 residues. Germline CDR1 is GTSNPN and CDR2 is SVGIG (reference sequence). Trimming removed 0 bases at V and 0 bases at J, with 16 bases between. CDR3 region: CAWSVSTRTISTDTQYF. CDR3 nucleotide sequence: TGTGCCTGGAGTGTATCTACTAGGACCATTAGCACAGATACGCAGTATTTT.

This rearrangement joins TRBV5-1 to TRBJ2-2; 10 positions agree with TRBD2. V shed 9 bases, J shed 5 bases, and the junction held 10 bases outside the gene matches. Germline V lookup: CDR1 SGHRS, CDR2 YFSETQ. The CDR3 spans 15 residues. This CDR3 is CANPAGGPMTGELFF. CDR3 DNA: TGCGCCAACCCAGCGGGAGGGCCAATGACCGGGGAGCTGTTTTTT.

The CDR3 coding sequence is TGCGCCAGCAGCTCCTCGGGACAGGGGTGGCAGCGGGAGTTGACCCAGTACTTC. Its translation: CASSSSGQGWQRELTQYF. The genes are TRBV5-1 and TRBJ2-5; the match to TRBD1 covers 10 bases. The CDR3 covers 18 residues. J gave up 7 bases and V 3 bases, and 18 bases lay outside the gene matches. Germline loops: CDR1 SGHRS, CDR2 YFSETQ.

This CDR3 is CASSVDPTSTEAFF. The CDR3 nucleotides are TGTGCCAGCAGCGTAGATCCCACGAGTACTGAAGCTTTCTTT. The genes are TRBV9 and TRBJ1-1, with D unclear. There are 14 residues in the CDR3. Germline V lookup: CDR1 SGDLS, CDR2 YYNGEE. The V and J ends lost 0 bases and 5 bases respectively, with 11 bases between them.

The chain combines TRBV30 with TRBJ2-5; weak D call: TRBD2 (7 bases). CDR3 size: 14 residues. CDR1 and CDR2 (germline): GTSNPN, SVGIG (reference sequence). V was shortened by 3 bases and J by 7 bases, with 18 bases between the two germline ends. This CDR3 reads CAWSGGQEAGTQYF. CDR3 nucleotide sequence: TGTGCCTGGAGCGGGGGGCAGGAGGCCGGGACCCAGTACTTC.

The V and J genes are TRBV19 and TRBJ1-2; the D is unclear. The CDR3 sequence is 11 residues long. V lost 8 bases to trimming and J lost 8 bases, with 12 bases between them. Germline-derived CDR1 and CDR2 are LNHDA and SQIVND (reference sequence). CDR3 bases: TGTGCCAGTCGTAACTCCGGGGGCTACACCTTC. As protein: CASRNSGGYTF.

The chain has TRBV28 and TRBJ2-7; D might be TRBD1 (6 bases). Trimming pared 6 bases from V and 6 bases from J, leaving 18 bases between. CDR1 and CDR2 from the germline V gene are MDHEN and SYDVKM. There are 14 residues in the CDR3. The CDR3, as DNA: TGTGCCAGCAGCCTTTTCACCAGGGGTGCCGAGCAGTACTTC. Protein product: CASSLFTRGAEQYF.

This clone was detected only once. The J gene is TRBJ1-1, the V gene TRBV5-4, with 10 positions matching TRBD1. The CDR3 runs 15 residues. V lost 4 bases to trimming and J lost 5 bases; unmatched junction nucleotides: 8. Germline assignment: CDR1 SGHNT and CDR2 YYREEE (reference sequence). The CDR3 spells CASSTLGQGETEAFF. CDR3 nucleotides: TGTGCCAGCAGCACCTTAGGACAGGGGGAAACTGAAGCTTTCTTT.

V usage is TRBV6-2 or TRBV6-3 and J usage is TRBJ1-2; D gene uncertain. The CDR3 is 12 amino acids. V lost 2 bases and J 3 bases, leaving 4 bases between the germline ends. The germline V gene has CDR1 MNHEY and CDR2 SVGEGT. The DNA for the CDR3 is TGTGCCAGCAGTTACCCGGACTATGGCTACACCTTC. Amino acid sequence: CASSYPDYGYTF.

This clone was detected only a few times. For the CDR3, the DNA is TGTGCCAGCAGGACTAGCGACTCCTACGAGCAGTACTTC. It codes for CASRTSDSYEQYF. The chain employs TRBV28 and TRBJ2-7, with 8 bases fitting TRBD2. The CDR3 is made up of 13 amino acids. V was clipped by 6 bases and J by 0 bases; unmatched bases: 1. In germline, CDR1 is MDHEN, CDR2 SYDVKM.

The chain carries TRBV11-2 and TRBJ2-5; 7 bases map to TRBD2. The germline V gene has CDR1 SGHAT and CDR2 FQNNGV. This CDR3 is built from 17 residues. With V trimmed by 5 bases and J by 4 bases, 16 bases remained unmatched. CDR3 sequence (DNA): TGTGCCAGCAGCCGTAGACTAGCCGGAGACCTTAGAGAGACCCAGTACTTC. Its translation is CASSRRLAGDLRETQYF.

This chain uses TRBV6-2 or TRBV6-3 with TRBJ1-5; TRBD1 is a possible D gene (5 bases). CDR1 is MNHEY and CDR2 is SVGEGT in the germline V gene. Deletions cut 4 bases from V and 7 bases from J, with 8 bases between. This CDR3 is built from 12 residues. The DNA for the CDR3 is TGTGCCAGCAGTTGGGGGGACCAGCCCCAGCATTTT. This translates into CASSWGDQPQHF.

CDR3 loop: CAWSRWPSTGELFF. CDR3 sequence (DNA): TGTGCCTGGAGTCGTTGGCCCAGCACCGGGGAGCTGTTTTTT. The chain employs TRBV30 and TRBJ2-2; no definite D call. V dropped 2 bases and J dropped 4 bases, with 11 bases sitting between them. The CDR3 sequence is 14 residues long. CDR1 and CDR2 (germline): GTSNPN, SVGIG (reference sequence).

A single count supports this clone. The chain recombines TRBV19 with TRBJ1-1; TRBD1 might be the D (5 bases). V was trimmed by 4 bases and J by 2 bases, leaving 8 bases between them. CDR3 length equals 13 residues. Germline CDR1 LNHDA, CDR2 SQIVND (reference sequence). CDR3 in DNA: TGTGCCAGTAGTACAGGGCCCAACACTGAAGCTTTCTTT. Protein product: CASSTGPNTEAFF. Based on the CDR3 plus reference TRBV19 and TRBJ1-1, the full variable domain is DGGITQSPKYLFRKEGQNVTLSCEQNLNHDAMYWYRQDPGQGLRLIYYSQIVNDFQKGDIAEGYSVSREKKESFPLTVTSAQKNPTAFYLCASSTGPNTEAFFGQGTRLTVV.